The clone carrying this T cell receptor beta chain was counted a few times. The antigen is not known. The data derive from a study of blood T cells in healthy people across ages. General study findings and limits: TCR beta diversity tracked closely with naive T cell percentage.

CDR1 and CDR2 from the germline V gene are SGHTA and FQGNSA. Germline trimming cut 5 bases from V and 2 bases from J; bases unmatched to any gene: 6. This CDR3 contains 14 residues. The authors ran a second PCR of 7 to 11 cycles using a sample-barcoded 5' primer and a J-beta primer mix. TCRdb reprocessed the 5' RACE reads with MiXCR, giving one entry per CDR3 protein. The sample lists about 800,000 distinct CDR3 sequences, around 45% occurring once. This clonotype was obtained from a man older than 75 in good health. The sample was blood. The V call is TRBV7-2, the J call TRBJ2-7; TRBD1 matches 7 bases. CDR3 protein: CASSLGTVTYEQYF. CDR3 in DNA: TGTGCCAGCAGCCTAGGGACAGTTACCTACGAGCAGTACTTC.